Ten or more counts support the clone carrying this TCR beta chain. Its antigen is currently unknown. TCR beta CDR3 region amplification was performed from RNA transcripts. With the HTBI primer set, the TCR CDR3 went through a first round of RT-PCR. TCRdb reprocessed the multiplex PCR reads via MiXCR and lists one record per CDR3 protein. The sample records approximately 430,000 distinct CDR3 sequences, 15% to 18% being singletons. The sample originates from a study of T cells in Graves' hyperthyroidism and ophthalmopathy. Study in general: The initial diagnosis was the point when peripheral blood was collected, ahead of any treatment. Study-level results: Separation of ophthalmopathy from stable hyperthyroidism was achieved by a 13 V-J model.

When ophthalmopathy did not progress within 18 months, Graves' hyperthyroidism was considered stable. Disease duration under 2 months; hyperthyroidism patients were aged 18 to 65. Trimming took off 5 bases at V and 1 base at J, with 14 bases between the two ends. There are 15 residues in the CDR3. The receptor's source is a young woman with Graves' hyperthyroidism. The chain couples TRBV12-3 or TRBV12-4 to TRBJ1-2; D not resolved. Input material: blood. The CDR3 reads CASSLLGGSNYGYTF. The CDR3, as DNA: TGTGCCAGCAGTCTTCTAGGCGGTAGTAACTATGGCTACACCTTC.